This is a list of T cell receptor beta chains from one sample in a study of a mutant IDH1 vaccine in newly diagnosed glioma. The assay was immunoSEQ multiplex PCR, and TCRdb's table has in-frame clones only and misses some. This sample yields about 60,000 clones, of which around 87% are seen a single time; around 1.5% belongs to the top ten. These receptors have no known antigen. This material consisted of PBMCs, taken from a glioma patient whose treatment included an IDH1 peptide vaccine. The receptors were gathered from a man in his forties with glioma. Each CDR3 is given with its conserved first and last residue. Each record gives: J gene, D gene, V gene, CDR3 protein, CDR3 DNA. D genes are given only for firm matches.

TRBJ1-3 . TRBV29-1 CSATGSSGNTIYF TGCAGCGCCACTGGGTCCTCTGGAAACACCATATATTTT
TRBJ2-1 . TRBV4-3 CASSQDPSGSEQFF TGCGCCAGCAGCCAAGATCCGTCCGGTTCTGAGCAGTTCTTC
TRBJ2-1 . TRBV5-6 CASSILDNEQFF TGTGCCAGCAGCATCCTAGACAATGAGCAGTTCTTC
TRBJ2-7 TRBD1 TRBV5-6 CASSWGTAYYEQYF TGTGCCAGCAGCTGGGGGACAGCTTACTACGAGCAGTACTTC
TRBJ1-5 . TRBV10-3 CAISESGGRAQPQHF TGTGCCATCAGTGAGTCAGGGGGAAGGGCTCAGCCCCAGCATTTT
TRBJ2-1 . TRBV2 CASQARSSYNEQFF TGTGCCAGCCAAGCGAGGAGCTCCTACAATGAGCAGTTCTTC
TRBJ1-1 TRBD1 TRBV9 CASRGTDLNTEAFF TGTGCCAGCAGGGGGACAGACTTGAACACTGAAGCTTTCTTT
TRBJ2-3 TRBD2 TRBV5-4 CASSSTSGSWLDTQYF TGTGCCAGCAGCTCAACTAGCGGGAGTTGGTTAGATACGCAGTATTTT
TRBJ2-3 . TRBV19 CASRRTGRTDTQYF TGTGCCAGTAGACGAACAGGGCGCACAGATACGCAGTATTTT
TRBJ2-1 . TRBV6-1 CASTNSGHGNEQFF TGTGCCAGCACAAATAGCGGTCATGGTAATGAGCAGTTCTTC
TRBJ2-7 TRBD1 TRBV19 CASRPGQGRSYEQYF TGTGCCAGTAGGCCGGGACAGGGACGGTCCTACGAGCAGTACTTC